This T cell receptor (beta chain) came from a study of shared clonotypes between healthy human individuals. At the level of the study: The donors, two women and a few men, were aged 18 to 49.

Recent vaccinations or acute infections were absent in the healthy HIV-negative adult donors. Investigators divided CD4+ cells into CD45RA+ naive and CD45RA-negative memory subsets. The CDR3 length is 14 residues. Trimming shortened V by 7 bases and J by 4 bases, and 16 bases separated the two germline ends. The germline V gene has CDR1 SNHLY and CDR2 FYNNEI. TCRdb keeps only in-frame clones here, not all; method: immunoSEQ multiplex PCR. The sample carries about 2.3 million clones, just under 95% recorded once. The chain employs TRBV2 and TRBJ1-2; tentatively, D is TRBD1 (5 bases). This TCR was sampled from a young man in good health. Some clones in this sample may be carry-over from other donors' samples. Specimen: naive CD4+ T cells from PBMCs. Indicated subset: CD45RA+ positively selected. CDR3 loop: CASTTPTGGYGYTF. CDR3 DNA sequence: TGTGCCAGCACGACCCCAACCGGGGGCTATGGCTACACCTTC.